Sequencing of this T cell receptor beta chain was carried out in a study of regulatory T cells in long-lasting Graves disease. CDR3 length: 15 residues. Trimming removed 5 bases from V and 5 bases from J; junction bases left unmatched: 11. Germline values: CDR1 SGHAT, CDR2 FQNNGV. As for time point: persistent/refractory GD, antithyroid drugs over 5 years with positive TRAb. Construction of the TCR library relied on RNA isolated from PBMCs. Criteria from the American Thyroid Association guidelines were applied to diagnose Graves' disease. In this sample, this clonotype turned up a few times. iRepertoire HTBI primers and Arm-PCR of CDR3 regions built TCR beta libraries. Each CDR3 protein gets one entry after TCRdb re-called the multiplex PCR reads with MiXCR. The sample yields under 450,000 distinct CDR3 sequences, around 24% seen once.

This TCR came from a female donor with Graves disease. The gene calls are TRBV11-2 and TRBJ2-7; 8 nucleotides align to TRBD2. This specimen was peripheral blood mononuclear cells (PBMCs), taken when the disease was refractory, from a patient treated with antithyroid drugs. Written as DNA, the CDR3 is TGTGCCAGCAGCCCCGGGGTAGCGGGATTCCACGAGCAGTACTTC. It translates to CASSPGVAGFHEQYF.